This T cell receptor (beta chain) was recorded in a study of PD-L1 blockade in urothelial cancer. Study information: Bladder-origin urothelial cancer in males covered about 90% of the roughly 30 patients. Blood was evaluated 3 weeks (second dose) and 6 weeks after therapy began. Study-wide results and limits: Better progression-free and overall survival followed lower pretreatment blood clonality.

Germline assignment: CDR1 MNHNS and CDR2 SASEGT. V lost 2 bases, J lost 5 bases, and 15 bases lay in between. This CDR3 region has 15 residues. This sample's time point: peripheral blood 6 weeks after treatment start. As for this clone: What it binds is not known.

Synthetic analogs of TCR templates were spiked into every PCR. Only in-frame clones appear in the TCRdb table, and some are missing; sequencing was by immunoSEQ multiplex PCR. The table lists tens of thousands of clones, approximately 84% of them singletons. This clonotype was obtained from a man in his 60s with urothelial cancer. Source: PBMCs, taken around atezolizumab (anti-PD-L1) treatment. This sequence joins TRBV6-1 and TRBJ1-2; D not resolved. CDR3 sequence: CASSELKVRQYGYTF. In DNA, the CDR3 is TGTGCCAGCAGTGAATTAAAGGTTCGACAATATGGCTACACCTTC.